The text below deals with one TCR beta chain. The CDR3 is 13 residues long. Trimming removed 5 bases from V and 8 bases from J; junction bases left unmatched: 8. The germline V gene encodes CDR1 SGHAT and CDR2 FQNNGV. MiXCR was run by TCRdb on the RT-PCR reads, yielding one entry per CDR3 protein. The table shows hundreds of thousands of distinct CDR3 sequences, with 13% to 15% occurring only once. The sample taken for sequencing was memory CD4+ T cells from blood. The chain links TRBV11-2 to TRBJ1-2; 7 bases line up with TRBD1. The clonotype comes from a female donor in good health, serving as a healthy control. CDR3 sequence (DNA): TGTGCCAGCAGCCTCGACAGGGCTCACGGCTACACCTTC. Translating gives CASSLDRAHGYTF.